This T cell receptor beta chain was documented in a study of blood T cell repertoires in COVID-19 (TCRdb year 2020). Looking at the study overall: Collaborator samples came from the United States, Italy and Spain and covered acute and convalescent phases of COVID-19. Nearly every sample came with metadata listing a de-identified subject ID, COVID-19 status, age in years and sex. Deeply sampled blood TCRbeta repertoires from subjects exposed to, actively infected with, or recovered from COVID-19 were included in the dataset. The samples were drawn from two sources: the first 160 participants of the ongoing ImmuneRACE study, and fewer than 1,500 subjects contributed by 6 global collaborators. The material from the prospective study consisted of cDNA or gDNA derived from T cells, B-cell-depleted T cells, or PBMCs. HLA class I and class II types, where available, came from metadata supplied by the sample provider rather than from assay-based typing. The repertoires were released in a freely available public database intended as a resource for research on the immune response to SARS-CoV-2.

The investigation overall reported the following: How much clinical and demographic metadata was included differed by source and by participant, and the metadata was provided uncurated.

About this clone: Its antigen is unknown. Base qualities are missing; no much larger clone stands one base away.

TCRbeta CDR3 regions were amplified from genomic DNA using the immunoSEQ Assay, a bias-controlled multiplex PCR. In the original analysis: The number of nucleated cells in each sample was estimated by amplification of reference gene primers within the assay. To quantify the absolute abundance of each unique TCRbeta CDR3 rearrangement, sequence reads were collapsed and filtered. For each sample, productive Simpson clonality was calculated as the square root of Simpson's diversity index over productive rearrangements. As stored in TCRdb, this immuneACCESS dataset retains in-frame rearrangements with V and J assigned. A fraction of the clones does not appear; measured against another copy, unresolved V genes explain less than half of the discrepancy, and the remainder lacks a known reason. The D gene and trimming were derived from the DNA, and the V and J assignments and clone size from that table. Present in this sample are approximately 170,000 clones, 84% of which were seen just once. Clones ranked in the top ten supply more than 12% of the sample.

Including cysteine and phenylalanine, the CDR3 has 15 amino acids. Only CDR3 DNA is held: 45 bases, read in frame from base 1. CDR1 MDHEN and CDR2 SYDVKM were looked up in the germline V gene. At the junction V is shortened by 7 bases and J by 0 bases, with 13 bases in between. At one collaborating source in Seattle, patients were enrolled during active infection and were followed longitudinally through the course of disease. Collaborating institutions collected whole blood in K2EDTA tubes following their own protocols. For TCRbeta analysis, collaborators shipped samples as frozen whole blood, isolated PBMCs, or DNA extracted from either of those sample types.

The TCR comes from a woman in her 70s with COVID-19, enrolled during active disease. The V gene is TRBV28 and the J gene is TRBJ1-5; the D gene is perhaps TRBD1, on 5 matching bases. Material: peripheral blood. CDR3 region: CASNGADYSNQPQHF. The nucleotides read TGTGCCAGCAATGGGGCGGATTATAGCAATCAGCCCCAGCATTTT.